The rows below give T cell receptor beta chains drawn from one sample of a study of regulatory T cells in long-lasting Graves disease. TCRdb recomputed calls from the multiplex PCR reads with MiXCR, one row per CDR3 protein. The repertoire holds around 450,000 distinct CDR3 sequences, with approximately 16% as singletons. This same sample was also part of a study on T cells in Graves' hyperthyroidism and ophthalmopathy.

This specimen was peripheral blood mononuclear cells (PBMCs), taken at new diagnosis, from a patient treated with antithyroid drugs. These receptors were taken from a woman aged 40 to 50 with Graves disease. CDR3s include the opening cysteine and the closing phenylalanine or tryptophan. A D gene is named only where the DNA matches it firmly. Clone size is stated in some rows and not others, as once, few, many or a class when expanded.

J gene: TRBJ2-3
D gene: -
V gene: TRBV12-3/TRBV12-4
clone size: many
CDR3 protein: CASSLALSRYTDTQYF
CDR3 DNA: TGTGCCAGCAGTTTAGCGCTTTCCCGGTACACAGATACGCAGTATTTT

J gene: TRBJ2-7
D gene: TRBD1
V gene: TRBV20-1
clone size: few
CDR3 protein: CSARDRTGGSYEQYF
CDR3 DNA: TGCAGTGCTAGAGATCGGACAGGGGGCTCCTACGAGCAGTACTTC

J gene: TRBJ2-1
D gene: -
V gene: TRBV19
clone size: few
CDR3 protein: CASTRSGADHEQFF
CDR3 DNA: TGTGCCAGTACTCGGAGCGGCGCCGACCATGAGCAGTTCTTC

J gene: TRBJ1-4
D gene: -
V gene: TRBV5-1
clone size: many
CDR3 protein: CASSLGQGDEKLFF
CDR3 DNA: TGCGCCAGCAGCTTGGGTCAGGGTGATGAAAAACTGTTTTTT

J gene: TRBJ2-1
D gene: TRBD2
V gene: TRBV4-3
clone size: few
CDR3 protein: CASSSSTSSAEQFF
CDR3 DNA: TGCGCCAGCAGCTCCTCGACTAGCTCTGCTGAGCAGTTCTTC

J gene: TRBJ2-1
D gene: -
V gene: TRBV7-8
clone size: many
CDR3 protein: CASSLPGFRNEQFF
CDR3 DNA: TGTGCCAGCAGCTTACCGGGTTTTAGGAATGAGCAGTTCTTC

J gene: TRBJ2-4
D gene: -
V gene: TRBV19
clone size: few
CDR3 protein: CASRSRGLAKNIQYF
CDR3 DNA: TGTGCCAGTAGATCGCGGGGCCTAGCCAAAAACATTCAGTACTTC

J gene: TRBJ1-6
D gene: -
V gene: TRBV20-1
clone size: many
CDR3 protein: CSARARTYSPLHF
CDR3 DNA: TGCAGTGCTAGAGCCCGGACCTATTCACCCCTCCACTTT

J gene: TRBJ2-1
D gene: TRBD2
V gene: TRBV6-5
clone size: many
CDR3 protein: CASSSPGTTIYNEQFF
CDR3 DNA: TGTGCCAGCAGTTCACCCGGGACTACTATCTACAATGAGCAGTTCTTC

J gene: TRBJ2-7
D gene: -
V gene: TRBV28
clone size: once
CDR3 protein: CASSSSEQYF
CDR3 DNA: TGTGCCAGCAGTTCCAGCGAGCAGTACTTC

J gene: TRBJ2-1
D gene: TRBD1
V gene: TRBV11-2
clone size: many
CDR3 protein: CASSSTGGSDEQFF
CDR3 DNA: TGTGCCAGCAGCTCGACAGGGGGCTCGGATGAGCAGTTCTTC

J gene: TRBJ2-1
D gene: -
V gene: TRBV11-2
clone size: many
CDR3 protein: CASSLGTGRYNEQFF
CDR3 DNA: TGTGCCAGCAGCTTAGGTACGGGACGATACAATGAGCAGTTCTTC

J gene: TRBJ2-7
D gene: TRBD1
V gene: TRBV5-5
clone size: many
CDR3 protein: CASMPPGGEIYEQYF
CDR3 DNA: TGTGCCAGCATGCCCCCAGGGGGCGAAATCTACGAGCAGTACTTC

J gene: TRBJ2-5
D gene: TRBD2
V gene: TRBV7-9
clone size: many
CDR3 protein: CASRLGLADQETQYF
CDR3 DNA: TGTGCCAGCAGGTTGGGACTAGCGGATCAAGAGACCCAGTACTTC

J gene: TRBJ2-7
D gene: -
V gene: TRBV11-2
clone size: many
CDR3 protein: CASSLGAGTYEQYF
CDR3 DNA: TGTGCCAGCAGCTTAGGAGCAGGCACATACGAGCAGTACTTC

J gene: TRBJ1-3
D gene: -
V gene: TRBV10-3
clone size: many
CDR3 protein: CAISGRTGGSGNTIYF
CDR3 DNA: TGTGCCATCAGTGGAAGGACCGGGGGCTCTGGAAACACCATATATTTT

J gene: TRBJ2-3
D gene: -
V gene: TRBV30
clone size: few
CDR3 protein: CAWSPSEGTQYF
CDR3 DNA: TGTGCCTGGAGTCCCTCGGAAGGTACGCAGTATTTT

J gene: TRBJ1-5
D gene: TRBD1
V gene: TRBV18
clone size: few
CDR3 protein: CASSQGGINQPQHF
CDR3 DNA: TGTGCCAGCTCGCAAGGGGGCATCAATCAGCCCCAGCATTTT

J gene: TRBJ2-3
D gene: TRBD2
V gene: TRBV7-2
clone size: -
CDR3 protein: CATQTETGREGLDTQYF
CDR3 DNA: TGTGCCACCCAGACCGAAACTGGGCGGGAGGGTCTAGATACGCAGTATTTT

J gene: TRBJ2-7
D gene: TRBD2
V gene: TRBV7-8
clone size: many
CDR3 protein: CASSLRLAGPYEQYF
CDR3 DNA: TGTGCCAGCAGCTTACGGCTAGCGGGCCCTTACGAGCAGTACTTC

J gene: TRBJ2-7
D gene: -
V gene: TRBV28
clone size: many
CDR3 protein: CASKSSYEQYF
CDR3 DNA: TGTGCCAGCAAGTCCTCCTACGAGCAGTACTTC

J gene: TRBJ1-1
D gene: -
V gene: TRBV7-8
clone size: many
CDR3 protein: CASRKMNTEAFF
CDR3 DNA: TGTGCCAGCAGAAAAATGAACACTGAAGCTTTCTTT

J gene: TRBJ2-7
D gene: -
V gene: TRBV28
clone size: many
CDR3 protein: CASNPRGERSYEQYF
CDR3 DNA: TGTGCCAGCAACCCTCGCGGGGAACGGTCCTACGAGCAGTACTTC

J gene: TRBJ2-1
D gene: -
V gene: TRBV2
clone size: many
CDR3 protein: CASSARPRRVYEQFF
CDR3 DNA: TGTGCCAGCAGCGCACGGCCTCGGAGGGTGTATGAGCAGTTCTTC

J gene: TRBJ2-2
D gene: TRBD2
V gene: TRBV19
clone size: -
CDR3 protein: CASSTPGTSGHNTGELFF
CDR3 DNA: TGTGCCAGTAGTACCCCCGGGACTAGCGGGCATAACACCGGGGAGCTGTTTTTT

J gene: TRBJ2-7
D gene: TRBD1
V gene: TRBV10-3
clone size: many
CDR3 protein: CAITGTGGAYEQYF
CDR3 DNA: TGTGCCATCACCGGGACAGGGGGCGCATACGAGCAGTACTTC

J gene: TRBJ1-1
D gene: -
V gene: TRBV10-2
clone size: -
CDR3 protein: CASSESGGSTEAFF
CDR3 DNA: TGCGCCAGCAGTGAGTCAGGGGGGAGCACTGAAGCTTTCTTT

J gene: TRBJ1-5
D gene: -
V gene: TRBV2
clone size: many
CDR3 protein: CASTSADNQPQHF
CDR3 DNA: TGTGCCAGCACGTCGGCTGATAATCAGCCCCAGCATTTT

J gene: TRBJ2-7
D gene: -
V gene: TRBV11-2
clone size: many
CDR3 protein: CASNTGTSSYEQYF
CDR3 DNA: TGTGCCAGCAATACAGGGACAAGCTCCTACGAGCAGTACTTC

J gene: TRBJ2-1
D gene: -
V gene: TRBV5-1
clone size: many
CDR3 protein: CASSLNSEGPNEQFF
CDR3 DNA: TGCGCCAGCAGCTTGAATTCCGAAGGTCCGAATGAGCAGTTCTTC

J gene: TRBJ2-1
D gene: -
V gene: TRBV12-3/TRBV12-4
clone size: many
CDR3 protein: CASSLLESQYNEQFF
CDR3 DNA: TGTGCCAGCAGTTTGCTGGAGAGTCAATACAATGAGCAGTTCTTC

J gene: TRBJ2-3
D gene: TRBD2
V gene: TRBV5-6
clone size: -
CDR3 protein: CASSPNLAGDTDTQYF
CDR3 DNA: TGTGCCAGCAGCCCAAATCTAGCGGGAGACACAGATACGCAGTATTTT

J gene: TRBJ2-1
D gene: TRBD2
V gene: TRBV5-8
clone size: many
CDR3 protein: CASSLAVSGAYNEQFF
CDR3 DNA: TGTGCCAGCAGCTTGGCGGTTAGCGGGGCCTACAATGAGCAGTTCTTC

J gene: TRBJ2-3
D gene: TRBD2
V gene: TRBV5-1
clone size: few
CDR3 protein: CASSLVASGRASTDTQYF
CDR3 DNA: TGCGCCAGCAGCTTGGTGGCTAGCGGGAGGGCTAGCACAGATACGCAGTATTTT

J gene: TRBJ2-5
D gene: TRBD2
V gene: TRBV6-1
clone size: -
CDR3 protein: CASSFILAGQETQYF
CDR3 DNA: TGTGCCAGCAGCTTCATACTAGCGGGACAAGAGACCCAGTACTTC

J gene: TRBJ1-1
D gene: -
V gene: TRBV20-1
clone size: -
CDR3 protein: CSARDLIAAVTEAFF
CDR3 DNA: TGCAGTGCTAGAGATTTGATCGCGGCAGTTACTGAAGCTTTCTTT

J gene: TRBJ2-5
D gene: -
V gene: TRBV10-3
clone size: many
CDR3 protein: CAISESKTRWGQETQYF
CDR3 DNA: TGTGCCATCAGTGAGTCGAAAACTAGATGGGGGCAAGAGACCCAGTACTTC

J gene: TRBJ2-4
D gene: TRBD2
V gene: TRBV11-3
clone size: few
CDR3 protein: CASSPQLAGGTLAKNIQYF
CDR3 DNA: TGTGCCAGCAGCCCCCAGCTAGCGGGCGGTACTCTAGCCAAAAACATTCAGTACTTC

J gene: TRBJ2-3
D gene: -
V gene: TRBV11-2
clone size: many
CDR3 protein: CASSLDGQGGTDTQYF
CDR3 DNA: TGTGCCAGCAGCTTAGATGGGCAGGGTGGCACAGATACGCAGTATTTT

J gene: TRBJ2-7
D gene: -
V gene: TRBV14
clone size: many
CDR3 protein: CASSQDSNTPWEQYF
CDR3 DNA: TGTGCCAGCAGCCAGGACAGTAACACCCCTTGGGAGCAGTACTTC

J gene: TRBJ2-7
D gene: -
V gene: TRBV27
clone size: -
CDR3 protein: CASSPRPAGHEQYF
CDR3 DNA: TGTGCCAGCAGCCCTCGCCCGGCGGGGCACGAGCAGTACTTC

J gene: TRBJ1-5
D gene: -
V gene: TRBV12-3/TRBV12-4
clone size: -
CDR3 protein: CASSWTTGMVQPQHF
CDR3 DNA: TGTGCCAGCAGCTGGACCACAGGGATGGTTCAGCCCCAGCATTTT

J gene: TRBJ2-7
D gene: TRBD1
V gene: TRBV11-2
clone size: few
CDR3 protein: CASSDISRTGGNYEQYF
CDR3 DNA: TGTGCCAGCAGCGACATATCCCGGACAGGGGGGAACTACGAGCAGTACTTC

J gene: TRBJ1-1
D gene: -
V gene: TRBV11-2
clone size: many
CDR3 protein: CASSLDAHPGGATEAFF
CDR3 DNA: TGTGCCAGCAGCTTAGATGCCCACCCTGGAGGGGCCACTGAAGCTTTCTTT

J gene: TRBJ2-1
D gene: TRBD2
V gene: TRBV4-3
clone size: -
CDR3 protein: CASSPQGLANNEQFF
CDR3 DNA: TGCGCCAGCAGCCCCCAAGGACTAGCTAACAATGAGCAGTTCTTC

J gene: TRBJ1-6
D gene: TRBD1
V gene: TRBV6-5
clone size: many
CDR3 protein: CASSYTGGRGHNSPLHF
CDR3 DNA: TGTGCCAGCAGTTACACAGGGGGCCGAGGTCATAATTCACCCCTCCACTTT

J gene: TRBJ2-3
D gene: -
V gene: TRBV29-1
clone size: many
CDR3 protein: CSAIHAGASTDTQYF
CDR3 DNA: TGCAGCGCTATCCACGCAGGGGCAAGCACAGATACGCAGTATTTT

J gene: TRBJ1-1
D gene: -
V gene: TRBV11-3
clone size: few
CDR3 protein: CASSPPSTEAFF
CDR3 DNA: TGTGCCAGCAGCCCCCCGTCCACTGAAGCTTTCTTT

J gene: TRBJ2-3
D gene: -
V gene: TRBV12-3/TRBV12-4
clone size: -
CDR3 protein: CASSLATPPGWDTQYF
CDR3 DNA: TGTGCCAGCAGTTTGGCGACCCCCCCCGGTTGGGATACGCAGTATTTT

J gene: TRBJ1-5
D gene: -
V gene: TRBV28
clone size: -
CDR3 protein: CASSSPGGEWGQPQHF
CDR3 DNA: TGTGCCAGCAGTAGCCCGGGGGGGGAATGGGGTCAGCCCCAGCATTTT

J gene: TRBJ2-1
D gene: TRBD2
V gene: TRBV30
clone size: -
CDR3 protein: CAWAGTNYNEQFF
CDR3 DNA: TGTGCCTGGGCCGGGACTAACTACAATGAGCAGTTCTTC

J gene: TRBJ2-1
D gene: -
V gene: TRBV5-4
clone size: -
CDR3 protein: CASSFTLLSEQFF
CDR3 DNA: TGTGCCAGCAGCTTCACGCTCCTGAGCGAGCAGTTCTTC

J gene: TRBJ2-3
D gene: -
V gene: TRBV3-1
clone size: many
CDR3 protein: CASSQDLNTDTQYF
CDR3 DNA: TGTGCCAGCAGCCAAGATTTAAACACAGATACGCAGTATTTT

J gene: TRBJ1-6
D gene: -
V gene: TRBV6-2/TRBV6-3
clone size: many
CDR3 protein: CASSYGHTSPLHF
CDR3 DNA: TGTGCCAGCAGTTATGGCCATACTTCACCCCTCCACTTT

J gene: TRBJ2-2
D gene: -
V gene: TRBV2
clone size: many
CDR3 protein: CASSETSWYTGELFF
CDR3 DNA: TGTGCCAGCAGTGAAACTAGCTGGTACACCGGGGAGCTGTTTTTT

J gene: TRBJ1-1
D gene: TRBD1
V gene: TRBV3-1
clone size: many
CDR3 protein: CASSQVRTGGTEAFF
CDR3 DNA: TGTGCCAGCAGCCAGGTCCGGACAGGGGGCACTGAAGCTTTCTTT

J gene: TRBJ2-1
D gene: TRBD2
V gene: TRBV18
clone size: many
CDR3 protein: CASSPGRTSGRSQFF
CDR3 DNA: TGTGCCAGCTCACCGGGACGGACTAGCGGGAGAAGCCAGTTCTTC